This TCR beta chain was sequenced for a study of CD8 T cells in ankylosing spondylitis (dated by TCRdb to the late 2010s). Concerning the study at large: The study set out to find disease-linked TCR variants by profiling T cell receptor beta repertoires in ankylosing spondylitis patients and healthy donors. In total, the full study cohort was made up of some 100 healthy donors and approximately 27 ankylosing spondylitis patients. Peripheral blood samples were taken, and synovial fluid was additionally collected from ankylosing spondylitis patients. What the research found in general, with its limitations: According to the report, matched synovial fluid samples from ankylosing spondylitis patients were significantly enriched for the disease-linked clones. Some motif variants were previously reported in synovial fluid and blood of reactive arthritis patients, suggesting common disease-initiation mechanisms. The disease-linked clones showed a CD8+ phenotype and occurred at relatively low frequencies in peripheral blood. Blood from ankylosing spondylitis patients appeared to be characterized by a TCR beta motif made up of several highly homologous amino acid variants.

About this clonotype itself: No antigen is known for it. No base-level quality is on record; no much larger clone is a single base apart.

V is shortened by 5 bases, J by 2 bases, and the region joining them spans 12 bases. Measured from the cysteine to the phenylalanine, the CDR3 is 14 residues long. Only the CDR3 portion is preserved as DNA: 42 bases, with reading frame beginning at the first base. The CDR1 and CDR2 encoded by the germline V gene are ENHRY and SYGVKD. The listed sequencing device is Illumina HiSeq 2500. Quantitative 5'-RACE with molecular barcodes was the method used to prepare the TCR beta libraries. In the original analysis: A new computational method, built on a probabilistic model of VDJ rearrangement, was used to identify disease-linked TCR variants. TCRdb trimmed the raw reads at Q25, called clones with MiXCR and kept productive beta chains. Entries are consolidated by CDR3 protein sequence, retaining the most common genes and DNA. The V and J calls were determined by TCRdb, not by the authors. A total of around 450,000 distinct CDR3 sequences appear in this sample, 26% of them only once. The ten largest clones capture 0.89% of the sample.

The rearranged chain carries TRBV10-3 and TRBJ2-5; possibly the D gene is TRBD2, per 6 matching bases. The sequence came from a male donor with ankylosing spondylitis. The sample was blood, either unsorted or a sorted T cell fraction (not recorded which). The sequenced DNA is TGTGCCATCAGTTGGGCCGGGGGACAAGAGACCCAGTACTTC. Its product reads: CAISWAGGQETQYF.